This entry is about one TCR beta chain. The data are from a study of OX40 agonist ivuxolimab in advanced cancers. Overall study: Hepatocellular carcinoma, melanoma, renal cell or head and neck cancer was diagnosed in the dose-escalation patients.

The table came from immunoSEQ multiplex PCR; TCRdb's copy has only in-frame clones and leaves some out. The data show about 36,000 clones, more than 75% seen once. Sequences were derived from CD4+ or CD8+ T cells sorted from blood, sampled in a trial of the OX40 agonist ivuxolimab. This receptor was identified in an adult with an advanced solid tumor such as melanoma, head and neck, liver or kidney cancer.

CDR3 nucleotides: TGTGCCAGCAGCGTAGAAATGATGGGAGACCCCTATGGCTACACCTTC. Amino acids: CASSVEMMGDPYGYTF. The genes are TRBV9 and TRBJ1-2; D remains unclear. In germline, CDR1 is SGDLS, CDR2 YYNGEE. The CDR3 has 16 amino acids. The V and J ends lost 0 bases and 4 bases respectively, with 16 bases between them.